This TCR beta chain was identified during a study of neurological immune-mediated disorders. Noted time point: longitudinal time-point 3. The CDR3 spans 14 residues. Germline V gene data show CDR1 as SGDLS and CDR2 as YYNGEE. Notes on this clonotype: Antigen: not known. One end of the junction varies from germline; a read error may be responsible.

General study findings and limits: Multiple sclerosis was found to have the least TCR clonal expansion, below healthy controls, and HTLV-1-associated myelopathy the most.

The authors produced cDNA by 5'RACE using 10-nucleotide random UMIs. In TCRdb, the 5' RACE reads were re-called with MiXCR into one record per CDR3 protein. The repertoire has more than 100,000 distinct CDR3 sequences, approximately 10% of them found once; the top ten carry approximately 3.1%. The chain joins TRBV9 to TRBJ2-7, with D possibly called TRBD1 or TRBD2 (5 bases each). Sequencing was performed on PBMCs. This sequence originates from a female donor with HTLV-1-associated myelopathy (HAM/TSP). The CDR3 region is CANSRTGAAYEQYF. CDR3 bases: TGTGCCAACAGCCGGACCGGGGCCGCCTACGAGCAGTACTTC.